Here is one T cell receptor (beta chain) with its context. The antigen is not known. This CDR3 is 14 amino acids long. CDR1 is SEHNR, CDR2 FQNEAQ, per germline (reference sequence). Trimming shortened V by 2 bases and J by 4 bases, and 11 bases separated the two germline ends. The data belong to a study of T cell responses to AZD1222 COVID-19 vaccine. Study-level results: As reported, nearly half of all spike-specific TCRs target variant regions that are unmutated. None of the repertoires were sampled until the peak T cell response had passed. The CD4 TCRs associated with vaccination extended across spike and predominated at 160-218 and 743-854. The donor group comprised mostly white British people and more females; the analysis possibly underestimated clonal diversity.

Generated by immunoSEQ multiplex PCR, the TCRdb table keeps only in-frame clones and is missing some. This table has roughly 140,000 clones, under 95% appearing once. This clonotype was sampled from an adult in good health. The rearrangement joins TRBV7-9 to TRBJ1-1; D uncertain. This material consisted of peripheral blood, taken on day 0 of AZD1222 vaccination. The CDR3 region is CASSLLTGGTEAFF. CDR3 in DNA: TGTGCCAGCAGCTTATTAACGGGTGGCACTGAAGCTTTCTTT.